This T cell receptor (beta chain) was documented in a study of blood T cells in healthy people across ages. Overall study results and limits: Older age coincided with a roughly linear decline in TCR beta diversity per million T cells. Higher diversity and more naive CD4+ cells were features of long-lived donors, compared to aged donors.

The CDR3 covers 15 residues. Trimming at V came to 1 base and at J to 7 bases, leaving 5 bases not matched to a gene. Per germline, CDR1 MDHEN and CDR2 SYDVKM. Turning to this clonotype: Its specificity is unknown.

At least 7 million PBMCs were isolated per sample. Together with a sample-barcoded 5' primer, a J-beta primer mix was included in a second PCR lasting about 7 to 11 cycles. The study obtained at least 2.5 million CDR3-containing paired-end reads from every sample. TCRdb fed the 5' RACE reads into MiXCR, producing one record per CDR3 protein. The sample lists just over 800,000 distinct CDR3 sequences; around two thirds were seen once. The sequence came from a man aged 30-40 years in good health. The chain couples TRBV28 to TRBJ2-4; TRBD2 matches at 9 bases. Sequences were obtained from blood. This CDR3 reads CASSLSAGGLNIQYF. The CDR3 DNA sequence: TGTGCCAGCAGTTTATCGGCGGGGGGGCTTAACATTCAGTACTTC.